Below, 4 T cell receptor beta chains from the same sample are listed, as sequenced in a study of cytomegalovirus exposure and HLA in healthy donors. It was with 60 Vbeta and 13 Jbeta primers that the PCR ran. Profiled with immunoSEQ multiplex PCR; TCRdb holds only in-frame clones, not every one. The profile shows roughly 130,000 clones, 75% to 85% of them singletons. Sequencing was performed on PBMCs. The receptors stem from a man aged 30 to 45 in good health and CMV-seronegative.

The gene calls are TRBV28 and TRBJ1-1; TRBD1 matches 7 bases. After removal of 2 bases from V and 1 base from J, the junction contained 4 bases not matched to a gene. From germline, CDR1 is MDHEN and CDR2 SYDVKM. The CDR3 contains 15 residues. The CDR3 loop is CASSLADRANTEAFF. CDR3 sequence (DNA): TGTGCCAGCAGTTTAGCCGACAGGGCGAACACTGAAGCTTTCTTT.

The genes are TRBV30 and TRBJ2-1, with a tentative D call TRBD2 (6 bases). Deletions cut 8 bases from V and 6 bases from J, with 17 bases between. The germline gives CDR1 GTSNPN, CDR2 SVGIG (reference sequence). This CDR3 has 13 amino acids. CDR3 region: CAIDLGGLNEQFF. In DNA form, the CDR3 reads TGTGCCATAGACTTGGGGGGACTCAATGAGCAGTTCTTC.

The chain recombines TRBV6-6 with TRBJ2-1; tentative D call: TRBD1 (5 bases). The CDR3 has 15 residues. Between the trimmed V and J ends, which lost 4 bases and 2 bases, there was a span of 12 bases. The germline gives CDR1 MNHNY, CDR2 SVGAGI (reference sequence). This CDR3 reads CASSFQQVTYNEQFF. In DNA, the CDR3 is TGTGCCAGCAGTTTTCAACAGGTGACCTACAATGAGCAGTTCTTC.

This clone was detected many times. The J gene is TRBJ1-1, the V gene TRBV10-3, with TRBD1 as a possible D gene (5 bases). The CDR3 runs 13 residues. V was trimmed by 2 bases and J by 5 bases, leaving 9 bases between them. Germline V gives CDR1 ENHRY, CDR2 SYGVKD. The CDR3 reads CAISERGETEAFF. As DNA, the CDR3 is TGTGCCATCAGTGAGCGGGGGGAAACTGAAGCTTTCTTT.